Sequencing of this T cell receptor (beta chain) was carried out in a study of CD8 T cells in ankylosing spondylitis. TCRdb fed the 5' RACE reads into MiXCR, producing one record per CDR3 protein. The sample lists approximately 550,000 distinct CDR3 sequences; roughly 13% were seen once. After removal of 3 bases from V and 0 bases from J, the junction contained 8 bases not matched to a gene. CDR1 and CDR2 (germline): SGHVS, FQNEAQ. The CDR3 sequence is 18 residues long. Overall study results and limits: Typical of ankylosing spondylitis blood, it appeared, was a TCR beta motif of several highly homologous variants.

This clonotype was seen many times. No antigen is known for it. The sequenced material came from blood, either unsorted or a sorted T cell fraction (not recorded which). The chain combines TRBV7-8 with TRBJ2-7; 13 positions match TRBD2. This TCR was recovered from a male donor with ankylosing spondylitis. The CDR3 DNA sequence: TGTGCCAGCAGCTTTGGACTAGCGGGAGTGCCGTTCTCCTACGAGCAGTACGTC. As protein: CASSFGLAGVPFSYEQYV.